This is a list of T cell receptor beta chains from one sample in a study of a mutant IDH1 vaccine in newly diagnosed glioma. Clones were sequenced by immunoSEQ multiplex PCR, and TCRdb holds only the in-frame ones, with some missing. Of approximately 30,000 clones listed, 90% were seen once; the top ten hold about 5%. These TCRs are of unknown antigen specificity. The specimen was PBMCs, collected from a glioma patient whose treatment included an IDH1 peptide vaccine. The source is a woman between 40 and 50 years old with glioma. Both conserved end residues are part of each CDR3. A D gene is named only where the DNA matches it firmly. Expanded clones are given a class, and other clones once, few, many or no size at all.

D | J | size | V | CDR3 | DNA
- | TRBJ1-3 | - | TRBV7-9 | CASSLQRGIAGNTIYF | TGTGCCAGCAGCTTACAGCGGGGCATTGCTGGAAACACCATATATTTT
- | TRBJ1-4 | - | TRBV6-4 | CASRDVAEKLFF | TGTGCCAGCAGGGACGTTGCGGAAAAACTGTTTTTT
TRBD2 | TRBJ2-7 | - | TRBV9 | CASSVGASGPDEQYF | TGTGCCAGCAGCGTAGGGGCTAGCGGTCCGGACGAGCAGTACTTC
TRBD1 | TRBJ2-1 | - | TRBV10-1 | CASSGPPGTGEDNEQFF | TGCGCCAGCAGTGGCCCCCCTGGGACAGGAGAAGACAATGAGCAGTTCTTC
- | TRBJ1-5 | - | TRBV4-1 | CASSLRAGAGEPQHF | TGCGCCAGCAGCCTACGGGCGGGGGCGGGGGAGCCCCAGCATTTT
- | TRBJ1-1 | once | TRBV19 | CASTGNTEAFF | TGTGCCAGTACAGGGAACACTGAAGCTTTCTTT
TRBD1 | TRBJ1-5 | - | TRBV10-3 | CATRLGTENQPQHF | TGTGCCACCCGACTTGGGACAGAGAATCAGCCCCAGCATTTT
TRBD2 | TRBJ2-7 | - | TRBV28 | CASSFLSGSYYEQYF | TGTGCCAGCAGTTTCCTTAGCGGGAGCTACTACGAGCAGTACTTC
TRBD2 | TRBJ2-1 | - | TRBV5-1 | CASSLAIVAGELVNEQFF | TGCGCCAGCAGCTTGGCCATCGTGGCGGGAGAGTTGGTCAATGAGCAGTTCTTC
- | TRBJ1-5 | - | TRBV19 | CASSVTSANQPQHF | TGTGCCAGTAGCGTGACCTCGGCCAATCAGCCCCAGCATTTT
- | TRBJ2-2 | - | TRBV28 | CASSLPAEGWTGELFF | TGTGCCAGCAGCCTCCCGGCCGAGGGATGGACCGGGGAGCTGTTTTTT
- | TRBJ1-5 | - | TRBV14 | CASSQGGNHQPQHF | TGTGCCAGCAGCCAAGGTGGGAACCATCAGCCCCAGCATTTT
TRBD1 | TRBJ2-3 | - | TRBV10-1 | CASRSTGGDDTQYF | TGCGCCAGCAGATCCACAGGGGGCGACGATACGCAGTATTTT
TRBD2 | TRBJ2-1 | - | TRBV10-3 | CAISDSGGANEQFF | TGTGCCATCAGTGATAGCGGGGGGGCGAATGAGCAGTTCTTC
- | TRBJ2-7 | - | TRBV6-6 | CAIGGRVYEQYF | TGTGCCATCGGGGGGCGTGTATACGAGCAGTACTTC
- | TRBJ2-6 | - | TRBV30 | CAWGSWVVGANVLTF | TGTGCCTGGGGGTCCTGGGTAGTCGGGGCCAACGTCCTGACTTTC
TRBD2 | TRBJ2-2 | - | TRBV9 | CASKRAGVGELFF | TGTGCCAGCAAGAGAGCGGGGGTCGGGGAGCTGTTTTTT
- | TRBJ2-7 | - | TRBV7-9 | CASSLIYEQYF | TGTGCCAGCAGCTTGATCTACGAGCAGTACTTC
- | TRBJ1-2 | - | TRBV7-8 | CASSRVVGSNYGYTF | TGTGCCAGCAGCCGGGTCGTCGGCTCTAACTATGGCTACACCTTC
TRBD1 | TRBJ2-7 | - | TRBV5-1 | CASSAPDRGLGQYF | TGCGCCAGCAGCGCCCCGGACAGGGGTCTCGGGCAGTACTTC
- | TRBJ1-1 | few | TRBV5-5 | CASRVRAVGGQDTEAFF | TGTGCCAGCAGGGTGAGGGCTGTCGGGGGGCAGGACACTGAAGCTTTCTTT
- | TRBJ2-7 | - | TRBV7-8 | CASSPSGGPSYEQYF | TGTGCCAGCAGCCCGTCGGGGGGCCCCTCCTACGAGCAGTACTTC
- | TRBJ2-7 | - | TRBV5-8 | CASRSPGRTYEQYF | TGTGCCAGCAGATCACCGGGACGGACATACGAGCAGTACTTC
TRBD1 | TRBJ2-5 | - | TRBV7-9 | CASSLGQGTKTQYF | TGTGCCAGCAGCTTAGGACAGGGGACGAAGACCCAGTACTTC
TRBD1 | TRBJ2-7 | few | TRBV6-5 | CASSYSEQGAYEQYF | TGTGCCAGCAGTTACTCGGAACAGGGGGCCTACGAGCAGTACTTC
- | TRBJ2-5 | - | TRBV13 | CASSLETALETQYF | TGTGCCAGCAGCTTAGAGACGGCTCTAGAGACCCAGTACTTC
TRBD1 | TRBJ1-2 | - | TRBV19 | CASRRRTGVDGYTF | TGTGCCAGTAGGCGTCGGACAGGGGTTGATGGCTACACCTTC
- | TRBJ2-7 | - | TRBV5-6 | CASGSRRPPTGYEQYF | TGTGCCAGCGGTTCGAGGCGTCCTCCCACCGGTTACGAGCAGTACTTC
TRBD1 | TRBJ2-7 | - | TRBV4-1 | CASSQVGQGDEQYF | TGCGCCAGCAGCCAAGTCGGACAGGGCGACGAGCAGTACTTC
- | TRBJ2-7 | - | TRBV2 | CASSEQGQNYEQYF | TGTGCCAGCAGTGAACAGGGACAAAACTACGAGCAGTACTTC